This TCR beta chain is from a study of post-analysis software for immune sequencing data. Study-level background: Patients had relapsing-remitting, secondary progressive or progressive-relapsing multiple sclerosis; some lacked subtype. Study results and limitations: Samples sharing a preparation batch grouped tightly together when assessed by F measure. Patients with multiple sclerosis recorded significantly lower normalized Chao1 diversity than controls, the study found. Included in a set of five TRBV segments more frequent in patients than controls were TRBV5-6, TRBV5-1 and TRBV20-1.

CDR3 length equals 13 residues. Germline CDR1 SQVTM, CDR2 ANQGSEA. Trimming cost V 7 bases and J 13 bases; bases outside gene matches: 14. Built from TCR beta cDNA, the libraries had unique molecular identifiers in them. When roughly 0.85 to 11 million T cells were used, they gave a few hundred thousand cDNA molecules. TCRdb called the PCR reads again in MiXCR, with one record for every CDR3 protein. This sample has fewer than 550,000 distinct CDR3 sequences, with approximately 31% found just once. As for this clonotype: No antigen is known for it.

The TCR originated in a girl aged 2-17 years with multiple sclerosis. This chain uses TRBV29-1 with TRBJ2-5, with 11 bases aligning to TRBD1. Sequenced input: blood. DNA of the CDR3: TGCAGCGCTAGGACAGGGGGCCTCTACGAGCGGTACTTC. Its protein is CSARTGGLYERYF.